The present TCR beta chain was sequenced within a study of blood T cell repertoires in COVID-19. Study summary: Specimens from acute and convalescent COVID-19 originated in the United States, Italy and Spain. T cells, B-cell-depleted T cells, or PBMCs provided the cDNA or gDNA that served as material.

In the original processing: Amplification from reference gene primers served as the basis for estimated nucleated cell counts. Here immunoSEQ multiplex PCR was the method, and the copy in TCRdb shows in-frame clones only, minus some. For V, J and clone size, that table is used; D and trimming come from the DNA. The table lists approximately 150,000 clones, roughly 90% of them singletons, with around 4% in the top ten. Per germline, CDR1 LGHNA and CDR2 YNFKEQ. This CDR3 has 17 amino acids. J was trimmed by 7 bases and V by 3 bases; bases with no gene match: 12. The chain links TRBV4-2 to TRBJ2-1, with 10 bases aligning to TRBD1. The sequencing sample was made of peripheral blood. The sequence came from a woman aged 55-75 years who had recovered from COVID-19. CDR3 residues: CASSHYQTGGAENEQFF. The CDR3 region has the DNA TGTGCCAGCAGCCATTACCAGACAGGGGGCGCTGAGAATGAGCAGTTCTTC.